This TCR beta chain was recorded in a study of blood T cells in healthy people across ages. Study outcomes and limitations: Long-lived donors carried more naive CD4+ cells and greater diversity than aged donors. Naive T cell percentage and TCR beta diversity correlated strongly.

The CDR3 has 15 amino acids. Germline lookup yields CDR1 MNHNS and CDR2 SASEGT. V lost 3 bases to trimming and J lost 3 bases; unmatched junction nucleotides: 3. Through a sample-barcoded 5' primer and a J-beta primer mix, a second PCR was run for roughly 7 to 11 cycles. TCRdb fed the 5' RACE reads into MiXCR, producing one record per CDR3 protein. The top ten hold 13% of the sample, which has about 1.1 million distinct CDR3 sequences, under 40% seen once. As concerns this clonotype: Its antigen is not known.

Sequencing used blood. The chain combines TRBV6-1 with TRBJ2-1; 9 nucleotides align to TRBD1. This receptor was taken from a man aged 18-30 years in good health. The CDR3 sequence: CASSDRDRDYNEQFF. The CDR3 nucleotides read TGTGCCAGCAGTGACCGGGACAGGGACTACAATGAGCAGTTCTTC.